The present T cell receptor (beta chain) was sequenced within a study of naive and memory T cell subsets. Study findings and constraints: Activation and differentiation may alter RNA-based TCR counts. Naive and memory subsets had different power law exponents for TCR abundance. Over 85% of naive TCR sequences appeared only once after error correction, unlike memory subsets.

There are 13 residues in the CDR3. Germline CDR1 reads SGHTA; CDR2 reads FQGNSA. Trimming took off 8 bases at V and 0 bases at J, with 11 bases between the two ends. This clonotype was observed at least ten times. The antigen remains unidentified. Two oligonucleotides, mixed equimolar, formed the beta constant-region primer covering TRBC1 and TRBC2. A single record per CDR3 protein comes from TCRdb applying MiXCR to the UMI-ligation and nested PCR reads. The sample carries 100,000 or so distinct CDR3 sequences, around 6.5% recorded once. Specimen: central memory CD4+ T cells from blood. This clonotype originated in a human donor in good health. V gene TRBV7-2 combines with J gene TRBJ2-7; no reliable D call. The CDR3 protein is CASAQAGSYEQYF. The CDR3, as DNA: TGTGCCAGCGCTCAGGCCGGCTCCTACGAGCAGTACTTC.